Presented here are 3 T cell receptor beta chains from one specimen sequenced in a study of cytomegalovirus exposure and HLA in healthy donors. PCR amplification relied on 60 Vbeta primers (plus 13 Jbeta primers). Profiled with immunoSEQ multiplex PCR; TCRdb holds only in-frame clones, not every one. The table has roughly 150,000 clones, approximately 85% seen once. Specimen: PBMCs. These receptors came from a man younger than 45 in good health and CMV-seropositive.

The chain carries TRBV5-4 and TRBJ2-2; 10 bases map to TRBD2. The CDR3 consists of 16 residues. The V and J ends lost 2 bases and 7 bases, in that order; junction bases with no gene match: 8. Germline lookup yields CDR1 SGHNT and CDR2 YYREEE (reference sequence). The CDR3 loop reads CASSLAEREGDGELFF. DNA of the CDR3: TGTGCCAGCAGCTTAGCCGAGCGGGAGGGAGACGGGGAGCTGTTTTTT.

The V and J genes are TRBV2 and TRBJ2-2; 11 bases fit TRBD2. V shed 4 bases and J 3 bases; nucleotides not matched to a gene: 7. The CDR3 runs 17 residues. Per the germline V gene, CDR1 is SNHLY and CDR2 is FYNNEI. CDR3 coding DNA: TGTGCCAGCAGTGGGAATCCGGGACTAGCGGACACCGGGGAGCTGTTTTTT. Its protein product is CASSGNPGLADTGELFF.

The chain recombines TRBV18 with TRBJ2-7; maybe TRBD2 (5 bases). The germline V and J ends were trimmed by 5 bases and 3 bases, with 17 bases remaining between them. The CDR3 is 15 amino acids. Germline V gene sequence: CDR1 KGHSH, CDR2 LQKENI. CDR3 region: CASSSPRTEDYEQYF. CDR3 bases: TGTGCCAGCTCATCCCCTAGGACTGAGGACTACGAGCAGTACTTC.